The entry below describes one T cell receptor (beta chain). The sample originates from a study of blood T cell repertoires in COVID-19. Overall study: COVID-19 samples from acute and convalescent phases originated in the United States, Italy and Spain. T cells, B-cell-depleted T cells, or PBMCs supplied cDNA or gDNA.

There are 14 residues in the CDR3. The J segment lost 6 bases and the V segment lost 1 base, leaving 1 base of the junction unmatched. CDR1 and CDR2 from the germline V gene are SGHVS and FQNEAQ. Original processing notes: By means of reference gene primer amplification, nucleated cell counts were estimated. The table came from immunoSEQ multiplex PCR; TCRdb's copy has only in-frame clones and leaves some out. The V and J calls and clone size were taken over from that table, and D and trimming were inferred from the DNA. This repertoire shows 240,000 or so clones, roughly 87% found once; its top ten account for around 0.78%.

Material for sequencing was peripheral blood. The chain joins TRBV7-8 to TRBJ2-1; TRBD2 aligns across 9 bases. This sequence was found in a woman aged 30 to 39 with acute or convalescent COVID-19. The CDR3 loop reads CASSLVLAGNEQFF. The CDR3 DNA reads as TGTGCCAGCAGCTTAGTACTAGCGGGCAATGAGCAGTTCTTC.